One TCR beta chain is described in this entry. Its target is unknown. These data are taken from a study of OX40 agonist ivuxolimab in advanced cancers. Looking at the study overall: Ivuxolimab is a fully human IgG2 antibody that activates OX40 (CD134). People in dose escalation had one of these cancers: hepatocellular carcinoma, melanoma, renal cell or head and neck cancer.

Germline V gene data show CDR1 as SQVTM and CDR2 as ANQGSEA. With 6 bases removed from V and 4 bases from J, the gap between germline ends came to 7 bases. The CDR3 has 10 residues. Profiled with immunoSEQ multiplex PCR; TCRdb holds only in-frame clones, not every one. The sample holds some 120,000 clones, around 90% seen once. Blood sampling took place at baseline, cycle 4 day 1, and cycle 7 day 1. General study points: In CD8+ T cells, expanded clones were on average more numerous than in CD4+.

Here the sequenced sample was CD4+ or CD8+ T cells sorted from blood, taken in a trial of the OX40 agonist ivuxolimab. This receptor was identified in an adult with an advanced solid tumor such as melanoma, head and neck, liver or kidney cancer. This chain uses TRBV29-1 with TRBJ2-7, with unresolved D. The CDR3 loop reads CSVVEYEQYF. CDR3 in DNA: TGCAGCGTGGTGGAGTACGAGCAGTACTTC.